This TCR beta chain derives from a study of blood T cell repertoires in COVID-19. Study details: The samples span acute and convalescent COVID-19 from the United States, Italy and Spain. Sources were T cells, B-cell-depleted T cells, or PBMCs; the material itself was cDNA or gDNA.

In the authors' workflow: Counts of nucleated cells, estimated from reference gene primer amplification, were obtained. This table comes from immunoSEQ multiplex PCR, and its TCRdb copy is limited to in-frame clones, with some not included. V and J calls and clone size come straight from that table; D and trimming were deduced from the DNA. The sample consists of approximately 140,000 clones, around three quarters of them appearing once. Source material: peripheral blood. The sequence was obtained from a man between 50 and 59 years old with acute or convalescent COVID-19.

The CDR3 loop is CASSYGVGGRGEDGYTF. In DNA, the CDR3 is TGTGCCAGCAGCTACGGGGTTGGTGGCAGGGGGGAGGATGGCTACACCTTC. The gene calls are TRBV13 and TRBJ1-2; TRBD1 matches 7 bases. Germline CDR1 PRHDT, CDR2 FYEKMQ (reference sequence). The CDR3 sequence is 17 residues long. V gave up 4 bases and J gave up 6 bases; unmatched junction bases: 17. The variable domain in full, completed from reference TRBV13 and TRBJ1-2, reads AAGVIQSPRHLIKEKRETATLKCYPIPRHDTVYWYQQGPGQDPQFLISFYEKMQSDKGSIPDRFSAQQFSDYHSELNMSSLELGDSALYFCASSYGVGGRGEDGYTFGSGTRLTVV.